This T cell receptor beta chain was identified in a study of T cell responses to AZD1222 COVID-19 vaccine. Libraries were prepared by immunoSEQ multiplex PCR; TCRdb keeps only in-frame clonotypes and omits some of them. The table includes 100,000 to 140,000 clones, under 95% detected once. Germline V gives CDR1 LGHDT, CDR2 YNNKEL (reference sequence). The V end lost 3 bases, the J end lost 3 bases, and 11 bases lay between the germline ends. There are 15 residues in the CDR3. The receptor was isolated from an adult in good health. This sequence joins TRBV3-1 (or the pseudogene TRBV3-2) and TRBJ2-2, with D perhaps matching TRBD1 or TRBD2 (5 bases each). The sequenced sample was peripheral blood, obtained on day 0 of AZD1222 vaccination. This CDR3 reads CASSQRGAHTGELFF. The CDR3 DNA sequence: TGTGCCAGCAGCCAGAGAGGGGCCCACACCGGGGAGCTGTTTTTT.